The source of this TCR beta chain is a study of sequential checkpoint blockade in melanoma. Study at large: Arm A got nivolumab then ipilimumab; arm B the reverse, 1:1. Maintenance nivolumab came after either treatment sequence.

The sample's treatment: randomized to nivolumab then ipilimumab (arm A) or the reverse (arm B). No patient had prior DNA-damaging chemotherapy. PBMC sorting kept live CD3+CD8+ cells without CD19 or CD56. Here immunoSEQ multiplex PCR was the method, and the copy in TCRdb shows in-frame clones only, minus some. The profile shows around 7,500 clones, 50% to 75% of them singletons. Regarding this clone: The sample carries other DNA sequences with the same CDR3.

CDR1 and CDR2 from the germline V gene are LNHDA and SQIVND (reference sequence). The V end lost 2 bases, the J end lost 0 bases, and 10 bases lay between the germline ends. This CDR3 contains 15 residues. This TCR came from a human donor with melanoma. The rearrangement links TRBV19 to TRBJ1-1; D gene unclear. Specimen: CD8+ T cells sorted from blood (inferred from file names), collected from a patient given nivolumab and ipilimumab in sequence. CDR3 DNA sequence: TGTGCCAGTAGTATATATTCGACACTGAACACTGAAGCTTTCTTT. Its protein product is CASSIYSTLNTEAFF.